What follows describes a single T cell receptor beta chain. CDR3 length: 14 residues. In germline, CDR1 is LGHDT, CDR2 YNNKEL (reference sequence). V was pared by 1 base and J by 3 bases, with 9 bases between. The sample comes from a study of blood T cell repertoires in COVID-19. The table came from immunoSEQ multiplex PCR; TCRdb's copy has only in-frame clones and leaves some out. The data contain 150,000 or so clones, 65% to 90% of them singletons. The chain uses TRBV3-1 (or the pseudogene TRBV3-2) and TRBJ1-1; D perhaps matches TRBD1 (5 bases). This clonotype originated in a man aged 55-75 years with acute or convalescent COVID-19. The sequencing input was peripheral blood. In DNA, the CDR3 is TGTGCCAGCAGCCAAGTTTGGGGGGACACTGAAGCTTTCTTT. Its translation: CASSQVWGDTEAFF.